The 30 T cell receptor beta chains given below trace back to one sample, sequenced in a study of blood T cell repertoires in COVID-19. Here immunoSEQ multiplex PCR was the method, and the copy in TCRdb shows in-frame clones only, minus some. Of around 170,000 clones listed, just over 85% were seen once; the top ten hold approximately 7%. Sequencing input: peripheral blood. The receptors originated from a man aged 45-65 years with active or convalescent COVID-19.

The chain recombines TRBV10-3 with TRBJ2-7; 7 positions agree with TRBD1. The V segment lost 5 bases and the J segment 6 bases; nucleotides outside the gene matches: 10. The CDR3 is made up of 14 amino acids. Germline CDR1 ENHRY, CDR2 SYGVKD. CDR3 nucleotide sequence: TGTGCCATCAGTACAGGGGCCCGAGGACGCGAGCAGTACTTC. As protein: CAISTGARGREQYF.

Here the CDR3 reads CASSLDRERSGANVLTF. CDR3 bases: TGCGCCAGCAGCTTGGACAGGGAAAGGTCTGGGGCCAACGTCCTGACTTTC. The genes are TRBV5-1 and TRBJ2-6, with D possibly being TRBD1 (6 bases). V was shortened by 0 bases and J by 1 base, with 11 bases between the two germline ends. This CDR3 contains 17 residues. Per germline, CDR1 SGHRS and CDR2 YFSETQ.

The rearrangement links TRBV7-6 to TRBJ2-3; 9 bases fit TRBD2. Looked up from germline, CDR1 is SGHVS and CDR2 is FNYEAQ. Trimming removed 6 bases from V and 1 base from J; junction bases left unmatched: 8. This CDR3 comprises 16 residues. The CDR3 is CASRKGSSGGTDTQYF. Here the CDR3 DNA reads TGTGCCAGCAGAAAGGGGTCTAGCGGGGGCACAGATACGCAGTATTTT.

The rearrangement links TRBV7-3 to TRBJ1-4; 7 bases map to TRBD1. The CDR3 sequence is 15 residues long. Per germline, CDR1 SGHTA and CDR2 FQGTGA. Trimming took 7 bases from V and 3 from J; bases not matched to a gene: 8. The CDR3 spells CASTQTGSPNEKLFF. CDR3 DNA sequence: TGTGCCAGCACTCAGACAGGGTCGCCTAATGAAAAACTGTTTTTT.

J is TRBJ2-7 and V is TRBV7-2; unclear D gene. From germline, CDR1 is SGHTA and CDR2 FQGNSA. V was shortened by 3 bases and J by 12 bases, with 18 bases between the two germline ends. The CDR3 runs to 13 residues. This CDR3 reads CASSFATAGPGYF. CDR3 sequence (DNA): TGTGCCAGCAGCTTTGCCACGGCTGGGCCTGGGTACTTC.

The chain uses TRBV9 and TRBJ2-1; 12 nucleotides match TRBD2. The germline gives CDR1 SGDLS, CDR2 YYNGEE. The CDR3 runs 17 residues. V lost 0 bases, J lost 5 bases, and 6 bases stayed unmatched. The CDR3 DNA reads TGTGCCAGCAGCGTAGGGACTAGCGGGGCCCCAGACAATGAGCAGTTCTTC. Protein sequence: CASSVGTSGAPDNEQFF.

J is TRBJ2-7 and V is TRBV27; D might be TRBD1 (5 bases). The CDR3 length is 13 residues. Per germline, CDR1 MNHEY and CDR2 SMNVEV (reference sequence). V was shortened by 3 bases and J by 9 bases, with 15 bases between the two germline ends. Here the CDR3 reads CASSLGQGTRQYF. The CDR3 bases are TGTGCCAGCAGTTTGGGTCAGGGTACGAGGCAGTACTTC.

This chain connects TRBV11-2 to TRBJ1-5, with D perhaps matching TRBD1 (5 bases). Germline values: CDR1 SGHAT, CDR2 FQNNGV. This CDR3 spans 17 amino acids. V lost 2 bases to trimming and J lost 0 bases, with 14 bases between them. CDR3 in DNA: TGTGCCAGCAGCTTACGCGCCGACAGTACTAGCAATCAGCCCCAGCATTTT. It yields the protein CASSLRADSTSNQPQHF. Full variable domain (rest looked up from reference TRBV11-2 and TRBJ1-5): EAGVAQSPRYKIIEKRQSVAFWCNPISGHATLYWYQQILGQGPKLLIQFQNNGVVDDSQLPKDRFSAERLKGVDSTLKIQPAKLEDSAVYLCASSLRADSTSNQPQHFGDGTRLSIL.

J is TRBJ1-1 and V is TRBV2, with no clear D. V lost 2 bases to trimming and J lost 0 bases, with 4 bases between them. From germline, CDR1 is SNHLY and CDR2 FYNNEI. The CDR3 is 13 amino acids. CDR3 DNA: TGTGCCAGCAGTGAAAATATGAACACTGAAGCTTTCTTT. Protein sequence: CASSENMNTEAFF.

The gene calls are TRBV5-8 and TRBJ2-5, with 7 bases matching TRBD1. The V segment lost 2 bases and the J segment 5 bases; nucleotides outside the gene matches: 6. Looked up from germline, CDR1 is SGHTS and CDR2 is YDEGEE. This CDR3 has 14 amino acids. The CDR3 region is CASSFTGALETQYF. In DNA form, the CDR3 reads TGTGCCAGCAGCTTTACAGGGGCGCTCGAGACCCAGTACTTC.

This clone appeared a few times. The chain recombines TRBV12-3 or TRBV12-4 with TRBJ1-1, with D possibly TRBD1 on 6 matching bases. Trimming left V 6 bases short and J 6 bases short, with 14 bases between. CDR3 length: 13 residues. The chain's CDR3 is CASSYTTGSEAFF. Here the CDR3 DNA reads TGTGCCAGCAGCTACACTACAGGGTCTGAAGCTTTCTTT.

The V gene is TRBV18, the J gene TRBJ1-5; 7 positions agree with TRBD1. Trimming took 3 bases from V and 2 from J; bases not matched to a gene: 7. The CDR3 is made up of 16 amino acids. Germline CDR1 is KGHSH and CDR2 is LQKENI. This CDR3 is CASSPGTAGGNQPQHF. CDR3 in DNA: TGTGCCAGCTCACCTGGGACAGCTGGGGGCAATCAGCCCCAGCATTTT.

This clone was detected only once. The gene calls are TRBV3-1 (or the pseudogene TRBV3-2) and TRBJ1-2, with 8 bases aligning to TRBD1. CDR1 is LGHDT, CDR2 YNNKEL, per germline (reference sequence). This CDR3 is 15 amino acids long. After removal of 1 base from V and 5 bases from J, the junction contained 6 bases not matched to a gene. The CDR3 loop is CASSQAPGGVYGYTF. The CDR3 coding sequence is TGTGCCAGCAGCCAAGCCCCAGGGGGCGTGTATGGCTACACCTTC.

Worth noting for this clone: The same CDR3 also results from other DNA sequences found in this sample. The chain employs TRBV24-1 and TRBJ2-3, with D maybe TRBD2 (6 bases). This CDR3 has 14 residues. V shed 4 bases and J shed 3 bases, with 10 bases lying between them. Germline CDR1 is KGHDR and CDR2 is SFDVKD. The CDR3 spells CATSDPGRTDTQYF. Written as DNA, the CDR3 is TGTGCCACCAGTGACCCAGGGAGGACAGATACGCAGTATTTT.

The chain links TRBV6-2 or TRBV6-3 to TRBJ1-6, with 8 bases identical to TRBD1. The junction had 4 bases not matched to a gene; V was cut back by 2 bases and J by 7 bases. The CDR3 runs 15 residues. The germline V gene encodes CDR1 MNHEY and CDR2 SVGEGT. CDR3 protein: CASSYVQGENSPLHF. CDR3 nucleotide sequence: TGTGCCAGCAGTTACGTACAGGGGGAGAATTCACCCCTCCACTTT.

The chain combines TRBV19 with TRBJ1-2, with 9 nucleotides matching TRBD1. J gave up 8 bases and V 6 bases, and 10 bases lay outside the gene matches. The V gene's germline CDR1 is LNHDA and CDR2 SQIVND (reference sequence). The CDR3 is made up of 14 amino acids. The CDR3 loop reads CASSPRDRAMGYTF. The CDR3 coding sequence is TGTGCCAGTAGCCCCCGGGACAGGGCTATGGGCTACACCTTC.

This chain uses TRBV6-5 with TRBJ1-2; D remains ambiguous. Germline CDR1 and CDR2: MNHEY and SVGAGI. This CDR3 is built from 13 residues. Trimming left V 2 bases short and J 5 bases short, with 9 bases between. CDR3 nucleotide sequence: TGTGCCAGCAGTTACGGGCAGCTATATGGCTACACCTTC. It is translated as CASSYGQLYGYTF.

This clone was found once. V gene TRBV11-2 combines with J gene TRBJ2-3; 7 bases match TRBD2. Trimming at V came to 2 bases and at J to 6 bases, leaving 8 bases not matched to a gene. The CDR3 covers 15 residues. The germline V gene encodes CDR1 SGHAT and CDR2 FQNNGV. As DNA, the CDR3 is TGTGCCAGCAGCTTATTTGCGGGAGCGCAGGATACGCAGTATTTT. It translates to CASSLFAGAQDTQYF.

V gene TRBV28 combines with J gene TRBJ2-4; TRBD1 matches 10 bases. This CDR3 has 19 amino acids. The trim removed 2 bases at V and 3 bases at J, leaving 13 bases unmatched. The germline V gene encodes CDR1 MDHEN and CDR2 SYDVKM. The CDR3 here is CASSLPPRGTGVFKNIQYF. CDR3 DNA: TGTGCCAGCAGTTTACCGCCGCGGGGGACAGGGGTTTTCAAAAACATTCAGTACTTC. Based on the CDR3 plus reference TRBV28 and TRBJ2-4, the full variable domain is DVKVTQSSRYLVKRTGEKVFLECVQDMDHENMFWYRQDPGLGLRLIYFSYDVKMKEKGDIPEGYSVSREKKERFSLILESASTNQTSMYLCASSLPPRGTGVFKNIQYFGAGTRLSVL.

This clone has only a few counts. The CDR3 loop is CASSQDRTGGGGYTF. For the CDR3, the DNA is TGCGCCAGCAGCCAAGATAGGACAGGGGGCGGGGGCTACACCTTC. The V call is TRBV4-3, the J call TRBJ1-2, with 11 bases that match TRBD1. The CDR3 spans 15 residues. CDR1 and CDR2 (germline): LGHNA, YSLEER. J lost 8 bases, V lost 0 bases, and 5 bases had no gene match.

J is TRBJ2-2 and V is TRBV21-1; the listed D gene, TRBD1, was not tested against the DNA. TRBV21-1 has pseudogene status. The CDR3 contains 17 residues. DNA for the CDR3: TGTGCCAGCAGCAAAGAGGGAGGACAGGGGGAAACCGGGGAGCTGTTTTTT. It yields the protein CASSKEGGQGETGELFF.

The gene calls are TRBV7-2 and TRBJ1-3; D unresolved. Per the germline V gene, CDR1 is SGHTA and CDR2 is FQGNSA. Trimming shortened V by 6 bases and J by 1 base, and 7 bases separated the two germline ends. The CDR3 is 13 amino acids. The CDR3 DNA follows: TGTGCCAGCAGGAGGGATTCTGGAAACACCATATATTTT. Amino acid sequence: CASRRDSGNTIYF.

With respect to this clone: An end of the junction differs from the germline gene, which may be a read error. CDR3 protein: CASSRINTGTSLIF. The CDR3 DNA sequence: TGTGCCAGCAGCCGTATCAATACCGGGACTAGTCTAATCTTC. The chain carries TRBV3-1 (or the pseudogene TRBV3-2) and TRBJ2-7, with TRBD2 identical over 8 bases. The CDR3 runs to 14 residues. In germline, CDR1 is LGHDT, CDR2 YNNKEL (reference sequence).

CDR3 bases: TGTGCCAGCAGCCCACGCCGCATGGCAGATAGCAATCAGCCCCAGCATTTT. Translation gives CASSPRRMADSNQPQHF. The chain recombines TRBV7-8 with TRBJ1-5; the D is unclear. The CDR3 runs 17 residues. Germline V gene lookup returns CDR1 SGHVS and CDR2 FQNEAQ. V was shortened by 5 bases and J by 0 bases, with 17 bases between the two germline ends.

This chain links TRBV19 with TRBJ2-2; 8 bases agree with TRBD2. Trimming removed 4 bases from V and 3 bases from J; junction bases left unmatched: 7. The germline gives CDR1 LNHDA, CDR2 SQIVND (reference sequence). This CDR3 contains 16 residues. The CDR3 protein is CASSRGGGTDTGELFF. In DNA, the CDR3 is TGTGCCAGTAGTAGAGGCGGGGGGACCGACACCGGGGAGCTGTTTTTT.

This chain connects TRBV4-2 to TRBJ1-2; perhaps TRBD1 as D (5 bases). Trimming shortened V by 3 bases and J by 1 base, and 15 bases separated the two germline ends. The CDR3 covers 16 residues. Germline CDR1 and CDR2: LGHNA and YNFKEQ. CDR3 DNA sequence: TGTGCCAGCAGCCAGGATCTACAGGAATATAACTATGGCTACACCTTC. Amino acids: CASSQDLQEYNYGYTF.

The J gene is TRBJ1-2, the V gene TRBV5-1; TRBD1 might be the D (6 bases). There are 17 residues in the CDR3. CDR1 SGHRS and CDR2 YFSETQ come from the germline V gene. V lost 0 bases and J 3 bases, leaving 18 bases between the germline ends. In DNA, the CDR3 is TGCGCCAGCAGCTTGGAGGGCAGGGGACCTTCTCACTATGGCTACACCTTC. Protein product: CASSLEGRGPSHYGYTF.

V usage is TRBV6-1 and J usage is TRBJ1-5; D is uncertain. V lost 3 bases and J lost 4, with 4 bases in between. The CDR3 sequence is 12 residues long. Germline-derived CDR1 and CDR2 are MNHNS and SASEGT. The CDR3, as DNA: TGTGCCAGCAGTGATCAGAATCAGCCCCAGCATTTT. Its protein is CASSDQNQPQHF.

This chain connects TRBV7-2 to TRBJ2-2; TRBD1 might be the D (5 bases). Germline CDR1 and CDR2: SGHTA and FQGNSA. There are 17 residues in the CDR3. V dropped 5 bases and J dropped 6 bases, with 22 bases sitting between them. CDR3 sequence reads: CASSPYTGAVQAGELFF. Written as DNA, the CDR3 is TGTGCCAGCAGCCCGTACACTGGGGCGGTTCAGGCCGGGGAGCTGTTTTTT. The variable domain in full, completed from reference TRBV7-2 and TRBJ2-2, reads GAGVSQSPSNKVTEKGKDVELRCDPISGHTALYWYRQSLGQGLEFLIYFQGNSAPDKSGLPSDRFSAERTGGSVSTLTIQRTQQEDSAVYLCASSPYTGAVQAGELFFGEGSRLTVL.

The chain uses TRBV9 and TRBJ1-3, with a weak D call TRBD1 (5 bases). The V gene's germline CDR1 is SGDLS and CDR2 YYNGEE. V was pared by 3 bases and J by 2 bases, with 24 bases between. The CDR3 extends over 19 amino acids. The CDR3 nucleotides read TGTGCCAGCAGCGAGGACCCTCGACAGTATTCCCCTACTGGAAACACCATATATTTT. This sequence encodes CASSEDPRQYSPTGNTIYF.